This record concerns one T cell receptor beta chain sequence. Its antigen is not known. Positive CCR7 selection of CD45RO-negative cells yielded the naive CD8 cells, and terminally differentiated effector memory CD45RA+ cells were excluded. The data derive from a study of shared clonotypes between healthy human individuals. Across the study: Per donor, CD8 memory used one plate, CD8 naive used two, CD4 memory used three and CD4 naive used three.

Whole-study results and caveats: Among the subsets, naive ones generally showed larger estimated richness than memory ones. The sharing of about 5% of naive CD4 clonotypes was seen across several donors.

The authors ran the assay at deep level. Assay used: immunoSEQ multiplex PCR; TCRdb lists only in-frame clones, some missing. This sample has about 820,000 clones, with around 92% found just once. The sample was naive CD8+ T cells sorted from blood. The sequence derives from a man aged 30 to 39 in good health.

The chain's CDR3 is CASSGLSGGPFASGNTIYF. The DNA of the CDR3 is TGTGCCAGCAGCGGGCTTTCAGGGGGCCCCTTTGCGTCTGGAAACACCATATATTTT. V is TRBV27 and J is TRBJ1-3; 8 nucleotides agree with TRBD1. Germline V gene data show CDR1 as MNHEY and CDR2 as SMNVEV (reference sequence). Trimming took 6 bases from V and 1 from J; bases not matched to a gene: 17. CDR3 length equals 19 residues.